This T cell receptor beta chain was identified during a study of shared clonotypes between healthy human individuals. At the level of the study: CD4 naive and memory got three plates each, CD8 naive two, CD8 memory one.

Naive CD8 cells comprised CD45RO-negative, CCR7-positively selected cells, excluding terminally differentiated effector memory CD45RA+ cells. The CDR3 loop spans 15 amino acids. Per germline, CDR1 MNHEY and CDR2 SMNVEV (reference sequence). Trimming pared 2 bases from V and 0 bases from J, leaving 8 bases between. Authors' data handling: Quality scores were absent from the junction-only immunoSEQ sequences, so filtering differed. Some clones are missing from TCRdb's copy, which holds only in-frame ones; the method was immunoSEQ multiplex PCR. Clone size and V and J calls were adopted from that table, with D and trimming inferred from the DNA. Among about 1.9 million clones listed, roughly 95% were seen once. With regard to this clone: The same CDR3 can be traced to other DNA sequences in this sample.

Specimen: naive CD8+ T cells from PBMCs. The rearrangement uses TRBV27 and TRBJ2-1; D is uncertain. This receptor was obtained from a man between 18 and 35 years old in good health. Some clones in this sample may be carry-over from other donors' samples. This CDR3 reads CASSLRTSSYNEQFF. The DNA of the CDR3 is TGTGCCAGCAGTTTAAGGACCAGCTCCTACAATGAGCAGTTCTTC.